What follows are 21 T cell receptor beta chains derived from one specimen sequenced in a study of cytomegalovirus exposure and HLA in healthy donors. PCR involved 60 Vbeta and 13 Jbeta primers. Sequencing used immunoSEQ multiplex PCR; TCRdb keeps in-frame clones, though not all of them. The sample records some 130,000 clones, 80% to 85% being singletons. Sequencing input: PBMCs. Every receptor here comes from a human donor in good health.

V gene TRBV5-6 combines with J gene TRBJ1-5; D uncertain. The germline gives CDR1 SGHDT, CDR2 YYEEEE. This CDR3 spans 14 amino acids. Trimming cost V 1 base and J 3 bases, with 8 bases left between them. This CDR3 is CASSLREFNQPQHF. CDR3 coding DNA: TGTGCCAGCAGCTTGCGGGAGTTCAATCAGCCCCAGCATTTT. Using reference TRBV5-6 and TRBJ1-5 for the parts outside the CDR3, the full variable domain is DAGVTQSPTHLIKTRGQQVTLRCSPKSGHDTVSWYQQALGQGPQFIFQYYEEEERQRGNFPDRFSGHQFPNYSSELNVNALLLGDSALYLCASSLREFNQPQHFGDGTRLSIL.

This chain uses TRBV9 with TRBJ2-1, with D possibly TRBD2 on 7 matching bases. CDR3 length: 14 residues. Per germline, CDR1 SGDLS and CDR2 YYNGEE. Trimming shortened V by 6 bases and J by 5 bases, and 15 bases separated the two germline ends. The CDR3 sequence: CASKGGGGDNEQFF. In DNA, the CDR3 is TGTGCCAGCAAGGGGGGGGGAGGCGACAATGAGCAGTTCTTC. The whole variable domain, remainder taken from reference TRBV9 and TRBJ2-1, is DSGVTQTPKHLITATGQRVTLRCSPRSGDLSVYWYQQSLDQGLQFLIQYYNGEERAKGNILERFSAQQFPDLHSELNLSSLELGDSALYFCASKGGGGDNEQFFGPGTRLTVL.

The V gene is TRBV7-3, the J gene TRBJ2-1, with 7 bases that match TRBD1. The germline CDR1 and CDR2 sequences are SGHTA and FQGTGA. CDR3 length: 15 amino acids. The ends lost 5 bases at V and 4 bases at J; junction bases unmatched: 8. The CDR3 coding sequence is TGTGCCAGCAGCCCACCGGGACAGCCGTACAATGAGCAGTTCTTC. Its translation: CASSPPGQPYNEQFF.

The rearrangement links TRBV5-1 to TRBJ2-5; D is possibly TRBD1 (6 bases). The length of the CDR3 is 15 residues. V lost 1 base and J 2 bases, leaving 12 bases between the germline ends. Germline CDR1 reads SGHRS; CDR2 reads YFSETQ. The CDR3 here is CASSLLGAKQETQYF. CDR3 DNA sequence: TGCGCCAGCAGCTTGCTGGGGGCCAAACAAGAGACCCAGTACTTC.

The rearrangement links TRBV19 to TRBJ2-7; 8 bases map to TRBD1. Trimming removed 1 base from V and 6 bases from J; junction bases left unmatched: 2. CDR3 length: 13 residues. Looked up from germline, CDR1 is LNHDA and CDR2 is SQIVND (reference sequence). The chain's CDR3 is CASSIADRVEQYF. The CDR3 nucleotides read TGTGCCAGTAGTATAGCGGACAGGGTCGAGCAGTACTTC.

This chain links TRBV18 with TRBJ1-4; TRBD1 matches 7 bases. CDR1 and CDR2 from the germline V gene are KGHSH and LQKENI. Losses at the gene ends were 3 bases for V and 5 bases for J; bases not matched to a gene: 6. The CDR3 is 15 residues long. CDR3: CASSPNRGSNEKLFF. The CDR3 region has the DNA TGTGCCAGCTCACCCAACAGGGGTTCCAATGAAAAACTGTTTTTT. The entire variable domain, with the rest obtained from reference TRBV18 and TRBJ1-4, is as follows: NAGVMQNPRHLVRRRGQEARLRCSPMKGHSHVYWYRQLPEEGLKFMVYLQKENIIDESGMPKERFSAEFPKEGPSILRIQQVVRGDSAAYFCASSPNRGSNEKLFFGSGTQLSVL.

The J gene is TRBJ2-7, the V gene TRBV19, with 7 positions matching TRBD1. Germline assignment: CDR1 LNHDA and CDR2 SQIVND (reference sequence). The CDR3 has 14 amino acids. Trimming took 9 bases from V and 7 from J; bases not matched to a gene: 15. In DNA, the CDR3 is TGTGCCAGCAGGCAAGACAGGGATGTCGGGGAGCAGTACTTC. As protein: CASRQDRDVGEQYF.

The chain links TRBV10-3 to TRBJ2-1; 9 positions agree with TRBD2. Germline CDR1 and CDR2: ENHRY and SYGVKD. V lost 7 bases and J lost 4; bases outside the gene matches: 5. The CDR3 sequence is 14 residues long. CDR3 protein: CAINRGLAYNEQFF. The CDR3 coding sequence is TGTGCCATCAACAGGGGACTAGCTTACAATGAGCAGTTCTTC.

The rearrangement uses TRBV6-1 and TRBJ2-3; D is uncertain. Germline V gives CDR1 MNHNS, CDR2 SASEGT. The V and J ends lost 2 bases and 9 bases respectively, with 15 bases between them. This CDR3 is built from 14 residues. The CDR3 DNA reads as TGTGCCAGCAGTGAAAGTGGGCAGGTGATAACGCAGTATTTT. As protein: CASSESGQVITQYF.

This rearrangement joins TRBV7-8 to TRBJ2-1, with TRBD2 identical over 12 bases. With 6 bases clipped from V and 4 bases from J, the junction kept 4 bases outside the gene matches. This CDR3 spans 15 amino acids. Germline V CDR1 and CDR2: SGHVS, FQNEAQ. CDR3 in amino acids: CASRPLAGGYNEQFF. CDR3 nucleotide sequence: TGTGCCAGCAGGCCACTAGCGGGGGGTTACAATGAGCAGTTCTTC.

This clone was counted a single time. This sequence joins TRBV18 and TRBJ1-1, with 8 bases fitting TRBD1. This CDR3 has 15 residues. Germline V gene sequence: CDR1 KGHSH, CDR2 LQKENI. Unmatched junction bases numbered 4, after V lost 3 bases and J lost 1 base. CDR3: CASSPGTGENTEAFF. CDR3 in DNA: TGTGCCAGCTCACCGGGGACAGGAGAGAACACTGAAGCTTTCTTT.

The chain combines TRBV29-1 with TRBJ1-2; perhaps TRBD1 as D (6 bases). Germline V gives CDR1 SQVTM, CDR2 ANQGSEA. This CDR3 contains 14 residues. Trimming left V 4 bases short and J 8 bases short, with 20 bases between. This CDR3 is CSVGLDPRGGGYTF. In nucleotides, the CDR3 is TGCAGCGTTGGTCTTGACCCGAGGGGGGGCGGCTACACCTTC.

The chain recombines TRBV7-8 with TRBJ1-2; 9 bases are shared with TRBD1. V was clipped by 5 bases and J by 6 bases; unmatched bases: 4. The V gene's germline CDR1 is SGHVS and CDR2 FQNEAQ. The CDR3 runs 13 residues. The DNA for the CDR3 is TGTGCCAGCAGCATACAGGGGGCAGATGGCTACACCTTC. It encodes CASSIQGADGYTF.

The table lists this clone with a few counts. V is TRBV18 and J is TRBJ2-7, with TRBD1 matching 12 bases. Trimming cost V 3 bases and J 6 bases; bases outside gene matches: 6. The CDR3 is 15 residues long. Germline-derived CDR1 and CDR2 are KGHSH and LQKENI. Written as DNA, the CDR3 is TGTGCCAGCTCACCGCTGGGACAGGGGGCCGCCGAGCAGTACTTC. Its translation is CASSPLGQGAAEQYF.

The V and J genes are TRBV19 and TRBJ1-2; D unresolved. V was pared by 4 bases and J by 4 bases, with 16 bases between. The CDR3 sequence is 15 residues long. Germline CDR1 and CDR2: LNHDA and SQIVND (reference sequence). The CDR3 protein is CASSTLLRGSYGYTF. The CDR3 DNA follows: TGTGCCAGTAGTACCCTCCTTCGGGGAAGCTATGGCTACACCTTC. Supplemented by reference TRBV19 and TRBJ1-2, the full variable domain reads DGGITQSPKYLFRKEGQNVTLSCEQNLNHDAMYWYRQDPGQGLRLIYYSQIVNDFQKGDIAEGYSVSREKKESFPLTVTSAQKNPTAFYLCASSTLLRGSYGYTFGSGTRLTVV.

V and J are TRBV18 and TRBJ2-3; a weak D match, TRBD2 (6 bases). CDR3 size: 16 residues. From germline, CDR1 is KGHSH and CDR2 LQKENI. V was trimmed by 1 base and J by 0 bases, leaving 11 bases between them. As DNA, the CDR3 is TGTGCCAGCTCACCACAGGGGCGGGGTAGCACAGATACGCAGTATTTT. Encoded protein: CASSPQGRGSTDTQYF. The whole variable domain, remainder taken from reference TRBV18 and TRBJ2-3, is NAGVMQNPRHLVRRRGQEARLRCSPMKGHSHVYWYRQLPEEGLKFMVYLQKENIIDESGMPKERFSAEFPKEGPSILRIQQVVRGDSAAYFCASSPQGRGSTDTQYFGPGTRLTVL.

J is TRBJ2-7 and V is TRBV6-6, with TRBD1 identical over 7 bases. The CDR3 is 15 residues long. V lost 0 bases to trimming and J lost 1 base; unmatched junction nucleotides: 3. In germline, CDR1 is MNHNY, CDR2 SVGAGI (reference sequence). CDR3 loop: CASSYSAGGSYEQYF. The DNA for the CDR3 is TGTGCCAGCAGTTACTCAGCAGGGGGATCCTACGAGCAGTACTTC.

The J gene is TRBJ1-2, the V gene TRBV19; D is possibly TRBD1 (6 bases). In germline, CDR1 is LNHDA, CDR2 SQIVND (reference sequence). The V end was cut by 4 bases, the J end by 2 bases, with 11 bases between. This CDR3 comprises 14 residues. The CDR3 coding sequence is TGTGCCAGTAGTAGTTTCGGACAGAACTATGGCTACACCTTC. Encoded protein: CASSSFGQNYGYTF.

The rearrangement joins TRBV15 to TRBJ1-1, with D unresolved. There are 13 residues in the CDR3. Germline CDR1 reads LNHNV; CDR2 reads YYDKDF (reference sequence). V was shortened by 3 bases and J by 1 base, with 6 bases between the two germline ends. CDR3 sequence (DNA): TGTGCCACCAGCAGCCGACAGAACACTGAAGCTTTCTTT. This encodes CATSSRQNTEAFF.

The V call is TRBV28, the J call TRBJ2-3, with 10 bases lining up with TRBD2. V was pared by 5 bases and J by 4 bases, with 12 bases of the junction left unmatched. The V gene's germline CDR1 is MDHEN and CDR2 SYDVKM. The CDR3 covers 17 residues. The CDR3 DNA follows: TGTGCCAGCAGTCCGATGGGAGCGGGGGGGCGTGCAGATACGCAGTATTTT. This gives the protein CASSPMGAGGRADTQYF.

The V and J genes are TRBV9 and TRBJ2-5; TRBD1 is a possible D gene (6 bases). This CDR3 is 12 amino acids long. V lost 3 bases, J lost 3 bases, and 6 bases lay in between. Germline CDR1 reads SGDLS; CDR2 reads YYNGEE. For the CDR3, the DNA is TGTGCCAGCAGCGCAGGGGAAGAGACCCAGTACTTC. Protein sequence: CASSAGEETQYF.